The 18 T cell receptor beta chains below were found in one sample sequenced in a study of shared clonotypes between healthy human individuals. Method: immunoSEQ multiplex PCR; TCRdb's copy keeps in-frame clones and lacks some. The top ten hold more than 10% of the sample, which has about half a million clones, roughly 80% seen once. The sequencing input was PBMCs. These receptors all stem from a woman between 35 and 50 years old in good health. Some clones in this sample may be carry-over from other donors' samples.

CDR3 in amino acids: CASSLLIGAGGPNTGELFF. DNA for the CDR3: TGTGCCAGCAGTTTATTAATCGGGGCGGGAGGGCCGAACACCGGGGAGCTGTTTTTT. J is TRBJ2-2 and V is TRBV28; 9 nucleotides agree with TRBD2. Germline lookup yields CDR1 MDHEN and CDR2 SYDVKM. CDR3 size: 19 residues. J gave up 0 bases and V 1 base, and 9 bases lay outside the gene matches.

This chain links TRBV27 with TRBJ1-5; 9 bases agree with TRBD1. The trim removed 5 bases at V and 2 bases at J, leaving 16 bases unmatched. The length of the CDR3 is 19 residues. Per germline, CDR1 MNHEY and CDR2 SMNVEV (reference sequence). CDR3 in DNA: TGTGCCAGCAGTCGAACCGGGACAGGGTGGTTTACGGGCAATCAGCCCCAGCATTTT. Translating it yields CASSRTGTGWFTGNQPQHF.

V gene TRBV28 combines with J gene TRBJ2-1; D is perhaps TRBD1 (8 bases). The CDR3 is made up of 16 amino acids. Trimming took off 2 bases at V and 5 bases at J, with 16 bases between the two ends. Germline CDR1 reads MDHEN; CDR2 reads SYDVKM. CDR3: CASSLATGGGNNEQFF. CDR3 nucleotide sequence: TGTGCCAGCAGTTTAGCTACAGGGGGGGGAAACAATGAGCAGTTCTTC. Supplemented by reference TRBV28 and TRBJ2-1, the full variable domain reads DVKVTQSSRYLVKRTGEKVFLECVQDMDHENMFWYRQDPGLGLRLIYFSYDVKMKEKGDIPEGYSVSREKKERFSLILESASTNQTSMYLCASSLATGGGNNEQFFGPGTRLTVL.

The V gene is TRBV7-2, the J gene TRBJ1-4; TRBD1 agrees at 7 bases. V was pared by 2 bases and J by 7 bases, with 4 bases of the junction left unmatched. The germline CDR1 and CDR2 sequences are SGHTA and FQGNSA. The CDR3 sequence is 14 residues long. This CDR3 reads CASSLTGVGEKLFF. The CDR3 nucleotides read TGTGCCAGCAGCTTAACAGGGGTTGGTGAAAAACTGTTTTTT.

The rearrangement links TRBV18 to TRBJ2-1, with TRBD2 matching 12 bases. The CDR3 loop spans 15 amino acids. Germline CDR1 reads KGHSH; CDR2 reads LQKENI. V shed 5 bases and J 8 bases; nucleotides not matched to a gene: 7. This CDR3 is CASSSLAGGPDEQFF. As DNA, the CDR3 is TGTGCCAGCTCAAGCCTAGCGGGAGGGCCAGATGAGCAGTTCTTC.

The chain uses TRBV11-1 and TRBJ2-7; 12 bases map to TRBD1. Per germline, CDR1 SGHAT and CDR2 FQDESV (reference sequence). This CDR3 has 15 amino acids. J lost 4 bases, V lost 5 bases, and 6 bases had no gene match. The chain's CDR3 is CASSPGQGASYEQYF. The CDR3 bases are TGTGCCAGCAGCCCGGGACAGGGGGCTTCATACGAGCAGTACTTC.

A remark on this clone: At one end the junction does not follow the germline gene, possibly because of a read error. V gene TRBV11-3 combines with J gene TRBJ2-7; no definite D call. This CDR3 has 14 residues. CDR1 SGHNT and CDR2 YENEEA come from the germline V gene. The CDR3 loop is CASSLDTRSHEQYF. Here the CDR3 DNA reads TGTGCCAGCAGCTTAGACACACGCTCCCACGAGCAGTACTTC. Variable domain in full (rest from reference TRBV11-3 and TRBJ2-7): EAGVVQSPRYKIIEKKQPVAFWCNPISGHNTLYWYLQNLGQGPELLIRYENEEAVDDSQLPKDRFSAERLKGVDSTLKIQPAELGDSAVYLCASSLDTRSHEQYFGPGTRLTVT.

V usage is TRBV2 and J usage is TRBJ2-5; no definite D call. Deletions cut 3 bases from V and 0 bases from J, with 5 bases between. CDR1 and CDR2 (germline): SNHLY, FYNNEI. This CDR3 has 13 amino acids. The CDR3 DNA sequence: TGTGCCAGCAGTGACGCTAACCAAGAGACCCAGTACTTC. This encodes CASSDANQETQYF.

About this clone: At one end the junction does not follow the germline gene, possibly because of a read error. This chain uses TRBV7-7 with TRBJ2-1; 10 positions agree with TRBD2. CDR1 SSHAT and CDR2 FNYEAQ come from the germline V gene (reference sequence). The CDR3 is 15 residues long. This CDR3 is CASSPRLAGKGEQFF. CDR3 bases: TGTGCTAGCAGCCCCCGACTAGCGGGTAAGGGTGAGCAGTTCTTC. Using reference TRBV7-7 and TRBJ2-1 for the parts outside the CDR3, the full variable domain is GAGVSQSPRYKVTKRGQDVTLRCDPISSHATLYWYQQALGQGPEFLTYFNYEAQPDKSGLPSDRFSAERPEGSISTLTIQRTEQRDSAMYRCASSPRLAGKGEQFFGPGTRLTVL.

Comments on this clone: A much larger clone is a single base away; this may be a read error. This chain connects TRBV5-4 to TRBJ2-7; D possibly corresponds to TRBD2 (5 bases). V shed 4 bases and J shed 3 bases, with 5 bases lying between them. Germline V gene lookup returns CDR1 SGHNT and CDR2 YYREEE (reference sequence). The CDR3 spans 11 residues. The CDR3 reads CASSRDYEQYF. CDR3 DNA: TGTGCCAGCAGCCGGGACTACGAGCAGTACTTC.

The V and J genes are TRBV28 and TRBJ1-2; D ambiguous. Germline loops: CDR1 MDHEN, CDR2 SYDVKM. Trimming pared 6 bases from V and 0 bases from J, leaving 11 bases between. The CDR3 is 14 residues long. In nucleotides, the CDR3 is TGTGCCAGCAGCTTAACGACCTCTAACTATGGCTACACCTTC. Translated, it gives CASSLTTSNYGYTF.

The genes are TRBV5-1 and TRBJ2-1, with a weak D call TRBD2 (5 bases). Germline loops: CDR1 SGHRS, CDR2 YFSETQ. There are 17 residues in the CDR3. The V end lost 0 bases, the J end lost 6 bases, and 19 bases lay between the germline ends. The CDR3 here is CASSLVALGSAINEQFF. For the CDR3, the DNA is TGCGCCAGCAGCTTGGTAGCGTTGGGGAGCGCGATCAATGAGCAGTTCTTC.

This clone was picked up one time. J is TRBJ2-5 and V is TRBV11-2, with D maybe TRBD2 (6 bases). Trimming removed 1 base from V and 2 bases from J, with 14 bases in between. The CDR3 totals 16 residues. Germline V gives CDR1 SGHAT, CDR2 FQNNGV. CDR3 sequence (DNA): TGTGCCAGCAGCTTAGCCGGCGGGGTGGGTCAAGAGACCCAGTACTTC. Translating it yields CASSLAGGVGQETQYF.

V is TRBV9 and J is TRBJ2-2; the D is unclear. The length of the CDR3 is 13 residues. The V and J ends lost 4 bases and 7 bases respectively, with 11 bases between them. Germline V gene data show CDR1 as SGDLS and CDR2 as YYNGEE. The CDR3 DNA follows: TGTGCCAGCAGCCCAGACGTTGGCGGGGAGCTGTTTTTT. Translated, it gives CASSPDVGGELFF.

A remark on this clone: One junction end disagrees with the germline gene, perhaps due to a read error. The chain carries TRBV7-3 and TRBJ1-1; D is possibly TRBD1 (6 bases). Germline-derived CDR1 and CDR2 are SGHTA and FQGTGA. This CDR3 comprises 15 residues. This CDR3 reads CASSSTPGGDTEASF. In DNA, the CDR3 is TGTGCCAGCAGCTCGACCCCCGGCGGGGACACTGAAGCTTCCTTT.

The chain recombines TRBV28 with TRBJ1-5; D uncertain. Trimming took 4 bases from V and 9 from J, leaving 10 bases between them. The CDR3 loop spans 12 amino acids. Germline V gene lookup returns CDR1 MDHEN and CDR2 SYDVKM. In DNA, the CDR3 is TGTGCCAGCAGTTCCCCGGGATGGCCCCAGCATTTT. Its translation is CASSSPGWPQHF.

The rearrangement joins TRBV11-2 to TRBJ2-7, with TRBD2 identical over 10 bases. The CDR3 loop spans 16 amino acids. Per the germline V gene, CDR1 is SGHAT and CDR2 is FQNNGV. J was trimmed by 7 bases and V by 1 base; bases with no gene match: 10. The CDR3 is CASSLGGSSGSLEQYF. CDR3 sequence (DNA): TGTGCCAGCAGCTTAGGAGGGTCTAGCGGGAGTCTTGAGCAGTACTTC.

This chain joins TRBV7-9 and TRBJ2-7; D gene uncertain. Per germline, CDR1 SEHNR and CDR2 FQNEAQ (reference sequence). The CDR3 consists of 12 residues. V was pared by 3 bases and J by 3 bases, with 6 bases between. The CDR3 sequence is CASSFSGYEQYF. In nucleotides, the CDR3 is TGTGCCAGCAGCTTCTCTGGCTACGAGCAGTACTTC. The whole variable domain, filled in from reference TRBV7-9 and TRBJ2-7, reads DTGVSQNPRHKITKRGQNVTFRCDPISEHNRLYWYRQTLGQGPEFLTYFQNEAQLEKSRLLSDRFSAERPKGSFSTLEIQRTEQGDSAMYLCASSFSGYEQYFGPGTRLTVT.